The next 19 T cell receptor beta chains were all read from a single sample in a study of CD8 T cells in ankylosing spondylitis. Study-wide results and caveats: A motif of 7 to 9 highly homologous TCR beta variants was seen as apparently characteristic of ankylosing spondylitis blood.

No antigen has been identified for these receptors. Each CDR3 protein gets one entry after TCRdb re-called the 5' RACE reads with MiXCR. The sample contains roughly 470,000 distinct CDR3 sequences, roughly 25% of which appear only once. Sequencing used blood, either unsorted or a sorted T cell fraction (not recorded which). The source is a male donor with ankylosing spondylitis.

The genes are TRBV20-1 and TRBJ2-7; D is perhaps TRBD2 (6 bases). Germline V gives CDR1 DFQATT, CDR2 SNEGSKA (reference sequence). Trimming removed 6 bases from V and 3 bases from J, with 15 bases in between. The CDR3 consists of 13 residues. CDR3 sequence: CSARRTNLYEQYF. The DNA of the CDR3 is TGCAGTGCCCGGAGGACTAACCTCTACGAGCAGTACTTC.

The chain is built from TRBV24-1 and TRBJ2-2; 8 bases map to TRBD2. Germline V gene sequence: CDR1 KGHDR, CDR2 SFDVKD. Trimming removed 2 bases from V and 4 bases from J; junction bases left unmatched: 2. The CDR3 spans 15 residues. The CDR3 DNA reads as TGTGCCACCAGTGATTCTGGGACTAGCACCGGGGAGCTGTTTTTT. This codes for CATSDSGTSTGELFF.

This clonotype was counted ten times or more. This chain joins TRBV12-3 or TRBV12-4 and TRBJ2-3; no clear D gene. V was clipped by 6 bases and J by 0 bases, with 7 bases between them. There are 13 residues in the CDR3. DNA for the CDR3: TGTGCCAGCAGACCGGACAGCACAGATACGCAGTATTTT. This encodes CASRPDSTDTQYF.

J is TRBJ1-4 and V is TRBV20-1; D uncertain. Between the trimmed V and J ends, which lost 1 base and 2 bases, there was a span of 14 bases. The CDR3 is 16 amino acids. CDR1 is DFQATT and CDR2 is SNEGSKA in the germline V gene (reference sequence). The DNA of the CDR3 is TGCAGTGCTAGAGGAGCCAGAGGTGGGACTAATGAAAAACTGTTTTTT. It translates to CSARGARGGTNEKLFF.

The chain recombines TRBV20-1 with TRBJ2-1, with 13 bases fitting TRBD2. Germline-derived CDR1 and CDR2 are DFQATT and SNEGSKA (reference sequence). This CDR3 comprises 16 residues. V trimming: 0 bases; J trimming: 7 bases; junction bases outside the gene matches: 6. The CDR3 region is CSARDPGLAGINEQFF. The CDR3 region has the DNA TGCAGTGCTAGAGACCCGGGACTAGCGGGAATTAATGAGCAGTTCTTC.

This clonotype was seen a few times. This chain joins TRBV20-1 and TRBJ2-7; the match to TRBD2 covers 9 bases. V was pared by 0 bases and J by 2 bases, with 5 bases of the junction left unmatched. Germline assignment: CDR1 DFQATT and CDR2 SNEGSKA (reference sequence). This CDR3 contains 15 residues. The CDR3 sequence: CSARDPAGGAYEQYF. Written as DNA, the CDR3 is TGCAGTGCTAGAGATCCGGCGGGAGGGGCCTACGAGCAGTACTTC.

The V and J genes are TRBV5-5 and TRBJ2-1; no clear D. Germline CDR1 is SGHKS and CDR2 is YYEKEE (reference sequence). CDR3 length equals 13 residues. The V end was cut by 0 bases, the J end by 6 bases, with 7 bases between. CDR3 nucleotide sequence: TGTGCCAGCAGCTTGGGTGCCTCCAATGAGCAGTTCTTC. Protein product: CASSLGASNEQFF.

This sequence joins TRBV20-1 and TRBJ2-1; possibly TRBD2 for D (5 bases). Germline lookup yields CDR1 DFQATT and CDR2 SNEGSKA (reference sequence). The V and J ends lost 1 base and 1 base respectively, with 14 bases between them. The CDR3 contains 16 residues. The CDR3 DNA reads as TGCAGTGCTAGAGTTATAGGAGGTCCTTCCTACAATGAGCAGTTCTTC. Translating it yields CSARVIGGPSYNEQFF.

This clonotype showed up just a few times. The chain uses TRBV6-6 and TRBJ1-1; D remains ambiguous. V was trimmed by 8 bases and J by 0 bases, leaving 7 bases between them. Germline values: CDR1 MNHNY, CDR2 SVGAGI (reference sequence). CDR3 size: 12 residues. CDR3 residues: CASGRVNTEAFF. DNA of the CDR3: TGTGCCAGCGGACGGGTGAACACTGAAGCTTTCTTT.

The chain recombines TRBV19 with TRBJ1-5, with 7 bases fitting TRBD1. CDR1 LNHDA and CDR2 SQIVND come from the germline V gene (reference sequence). This CDR3 region has 15 residues. The J segment lost 3 bases and the V segment lost 10 bases, leaving 12 bases of the junction unmatched. The CDR3 protein is CATTPGTDFNQPQHF. CDR3 coding DNA: TGTGCCACCACTCCCGGGACAGACTTCAATCAGCCCCAGCATTTT.

A few counts support this clonotype. This chain uses TRBV20-1 with TRBJ1-4; D is possibly TRBD1 (5 bases). This CDR3 has 17 amino acids. Trimming pared 0 bases from V and 5 bases from J, leaving 19 bases between. CDR1 and CDR2 (germline): DFQATT, SNEGSKA (reference sequence). In nucleotides, the CDR3 is TGCAGTGCTAGAGACGGCCCGGGAGGGAGGGGAAATGAAAAACTGTTTTTT. It encodes CSARDGPGGRGNEKLFF.

The chain couples TRBV12-3 or TRBV12-4 to TRBJ1-3; D not certain. V shed 5 bases and J shed 3 bases, with 11 bases lying between them. The CDR3 is 14 residues long. The CDR3 DNA sequence: TGTGCCAGCAGTCCCCTGAAAGGTGGAAACACCATATATTTT. This encodes CASSPLKGGNTIYF.

The J gene is TRBJ2-7, the V gene TRBV12-3 or TRBV12-4, with 9 positions matching TRBD1. The CDR3 is 13 amino acids. V lost 5 bases to trimming and J lost 8 bases; unmatched junction nucleotides: 7. CDR3 bases: TGTGCCAGCAGTCAGCAGGGACAGGGCAAGCAGTACGTC. Its translation: CASSQQGQGKQYV.

This clonotype was counted only a few times. The chain recombines TRBV3-1 with TRBJ2-5, with D hard to call. Germline V gene lookup returns CDR1 LGHDT and CDR2 YNNKEL (reference sequence). V lost 2 bases and J lost 5, with 6 bases in between. The CDR3 is made up of 12 amino acids. CDR3 sequence: CASSQYWETQYF. The CDR3 DNA reads as TGTGCCAGCAGCCAATACTGGGAGACCCAGTACTTC.

The chain recombines TRBV7-9 with TRBJ2-1, with D possibly being TRBD2 (6 bases). The CDR3 contains 15 residues. V lost 5 bases and J 1 base, leaving 12 bases between the germline ends. Germline CDR1 is SEHNR and CDR2 is FQNEAQ (reference sequence). The CDR3 DNA follows: TGTGCCAGCAGCACACACCGGGGGTCCTACAATGAGCAGTTCTTC. Residues: CASSTHRGSYNEQFF.

This clonotype was seen more than once but under ten times. The chain is built from TRBV7-8 and TRBJ1-3; 8 nucleotides line up with TRBD1. CDR1 is SGHVS, CDR2 FQNEAQ, per germline. The CDR3 runs to 14 residues. V was clipped by 5 bases and J by 4 bases; unmatched bases: 4. The DNA of the CDR3 is TGTGCCAGCAGCACACGGACAGGGGGAAACACCATATATTTT. Its protein product is CASSTRTGGNTIYF.

This clonotype was picked up a small number of times. This chain uses TRBV7-8 with TRBJ1-5; TRBD1 agrees at 10 bases. This CDR3 spans 18 amino acids. With V trimmed by 5 bases and J by 2 bases, 12 bases remained unmatched. CDR1 is SGHVS and CDR2 is FQNEAQ in the germline V gene. CDR3 region: CASSPKGTGAGGNQPQHF. The CDR3 coding sequence is TGTGCCAGCAGCCCCAAAGGGACAGGGGCAGGGGGCAATCAGCCCCAGCATTTT. Based on the CDR3 plus reference TRBV7-8 and TRBJ1-5, the full variable domain is GAGVSQSPRYKVAKRGQDVALRCDPISGHVSLFWYQQALGQGPEFLTYFQNEAQLDKSGLPSDRFFAERPEGSVSTLKIQRTQQEDSAVYLCASSPKGTGAGGNQPQHFGDGTRLSIL.

This clonotype occurred a few times. This chain uses TRBV10-3 with TRBJ1-5; 7 bases agree with TRBD1. V was clipped by 6 bases and J by 6 bases; unmatched bases: 2. Germline-derived CDR1 and CDR2 are ENHRY and SYGVKD. The CDR3 contains 12 residues. The CDR3 sequence is CAIRQGSQPQHF. In DNA form, the CDR3 reads TGTGCCATCAGACAGGGGTCTCAGCCCCAGCATTTT.

This clonotype was found a few times. The chain carries TRBV7-8 and TRBJ2-5; TRBD2 agrees at 8 bases. V shed 5 bases, J shed 4 bases, and the junction held 12 bases outside the gene matches. The CDR3 is 16 amino acids. Per the germline V gene, CDR1 is SGHVS and CDR2 is FQNEAQ. CDR3 bases: TGTGCCAGCAGCCGATTCCGGGAGGGAATATCAGAGACCCAGTACTTC. Residues: CASSRFREGISETQYF.